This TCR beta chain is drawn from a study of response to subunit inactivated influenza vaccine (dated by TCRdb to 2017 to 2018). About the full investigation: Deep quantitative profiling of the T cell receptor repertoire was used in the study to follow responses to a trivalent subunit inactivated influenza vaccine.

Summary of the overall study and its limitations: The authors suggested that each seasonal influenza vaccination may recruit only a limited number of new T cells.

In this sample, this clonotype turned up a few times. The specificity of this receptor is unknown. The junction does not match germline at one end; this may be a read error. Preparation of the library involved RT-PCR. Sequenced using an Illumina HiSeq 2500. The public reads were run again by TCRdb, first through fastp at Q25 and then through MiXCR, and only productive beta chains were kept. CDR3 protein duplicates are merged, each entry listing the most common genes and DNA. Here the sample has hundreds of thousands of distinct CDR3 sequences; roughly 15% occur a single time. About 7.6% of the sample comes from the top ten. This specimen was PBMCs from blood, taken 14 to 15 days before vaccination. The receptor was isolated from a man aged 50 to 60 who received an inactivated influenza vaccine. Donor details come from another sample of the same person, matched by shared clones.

In nucleotides, the sequence is TGTGCTAGCAGCTTATCACCGACAGGATTAGAGACCCAGTACTTC. Its translation is CASSLSPTGLETQYF. The chain is encoded by TRBV7-7 joined to TRBJ2-5; D gene: possibly TRBD1, on 6 matching bases. From the cysteine through the phenylalanine, the CDR3 covers 15 amino acids. Only the CDR3 DNA is retained, 45 bases long and in frame from the first base. The germline V gene (reference sequence) supplies CDR1 SSHAT and CDR2 FNYEAQ.